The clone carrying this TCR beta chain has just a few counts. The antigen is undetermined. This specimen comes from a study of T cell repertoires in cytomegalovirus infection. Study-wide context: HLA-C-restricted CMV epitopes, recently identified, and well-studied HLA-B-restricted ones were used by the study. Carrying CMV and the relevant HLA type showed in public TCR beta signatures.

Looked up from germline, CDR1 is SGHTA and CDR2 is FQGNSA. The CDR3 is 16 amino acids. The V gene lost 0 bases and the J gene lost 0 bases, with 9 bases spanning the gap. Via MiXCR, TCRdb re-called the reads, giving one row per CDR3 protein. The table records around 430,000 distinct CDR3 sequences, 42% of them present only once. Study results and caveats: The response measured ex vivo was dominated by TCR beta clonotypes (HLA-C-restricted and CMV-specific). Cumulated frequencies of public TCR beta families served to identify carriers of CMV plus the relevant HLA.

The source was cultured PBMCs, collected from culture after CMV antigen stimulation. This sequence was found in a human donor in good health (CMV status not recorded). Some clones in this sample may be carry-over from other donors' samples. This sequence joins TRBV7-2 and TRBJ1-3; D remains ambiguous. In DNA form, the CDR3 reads TGTGCCAGCAGCTTAGCCCCGGCCTACTCTGGAAACACCATATATTTT. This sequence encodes CASSLAPAYSGNTIYF.